A single T cell receptor (beta chain) is shown here with its context. Its target is unknown. Sequencing used immunoSEQ multiplex PCR; TCRdb keeps in-frame clones, though not all of them. Of approximately 78,000 clones listed, roughly 84% are singletons. The CDR3 covers 15 residues. Germline values: CDR1 MGHRA, CDR2 YSYEKL. V lost 0 bases and J 11 bases, leaving 14 bases between the germline ends. This entry belongs to a study of graft-versus-host responses after intestinal transplantation. The genes are TRBV4-1 and TRBJ1-6; no clear D. The sequencing used unstimulated CD8+ T cells sorted from spleen or lymph node cells, collected before transplant. The receptor's source is a human donor who was the organ donor for an intestinal transplant. The CDR3 loop reads CASSQDFPPDTPLHF. In DNA form, the CDR3 reads TGCGCCAGCAGCCAAGACTTCCCGCCCGATACACCCCTCCACTTT.